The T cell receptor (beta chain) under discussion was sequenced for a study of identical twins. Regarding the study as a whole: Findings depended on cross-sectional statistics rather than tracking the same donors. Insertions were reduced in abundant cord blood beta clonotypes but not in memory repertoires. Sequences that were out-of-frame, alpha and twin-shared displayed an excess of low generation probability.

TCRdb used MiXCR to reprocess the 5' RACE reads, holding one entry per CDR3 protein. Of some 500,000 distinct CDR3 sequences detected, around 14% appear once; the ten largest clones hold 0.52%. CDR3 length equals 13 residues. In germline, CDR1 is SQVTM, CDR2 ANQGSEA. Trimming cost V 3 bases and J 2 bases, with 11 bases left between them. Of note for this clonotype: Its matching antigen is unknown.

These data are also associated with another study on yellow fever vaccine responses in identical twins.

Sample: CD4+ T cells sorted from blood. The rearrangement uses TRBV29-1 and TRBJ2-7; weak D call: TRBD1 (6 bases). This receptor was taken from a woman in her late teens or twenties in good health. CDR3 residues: CSVEGDTAYEQYF. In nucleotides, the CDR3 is TGCAGCGTTGAGGGGGACACGGCCTACGAGCAGTACTTC.